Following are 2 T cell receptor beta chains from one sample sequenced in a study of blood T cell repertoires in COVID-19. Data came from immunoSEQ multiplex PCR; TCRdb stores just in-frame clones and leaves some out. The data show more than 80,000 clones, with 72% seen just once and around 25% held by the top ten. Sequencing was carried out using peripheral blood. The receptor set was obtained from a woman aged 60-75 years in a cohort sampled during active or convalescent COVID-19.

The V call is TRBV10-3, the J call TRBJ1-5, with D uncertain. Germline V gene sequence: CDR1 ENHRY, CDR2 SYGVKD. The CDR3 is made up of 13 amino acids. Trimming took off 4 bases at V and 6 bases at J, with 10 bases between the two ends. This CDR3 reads CAISAIGGQPQHF. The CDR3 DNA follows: TGTGCCATCAGTGCCATAGGAGGTCAGCCCCAGCATTTT.

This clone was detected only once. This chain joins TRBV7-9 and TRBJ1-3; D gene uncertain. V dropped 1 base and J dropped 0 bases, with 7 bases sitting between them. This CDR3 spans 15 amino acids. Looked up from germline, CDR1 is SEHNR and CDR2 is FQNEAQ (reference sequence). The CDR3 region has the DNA TGTGCCAGCAGCTTAGATGCAGGCTCTGGAAACACCATATATTTT. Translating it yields CASSLDAGSGNTIYF.